Here is one TCR beta chain with its context. As handled by the study authors: The authors estimated nucleated cell counts from reference gene primer amplification. Data came from immunoSEQ multiplex PCR; TCRdb stores just in-frame clones and leaves some out. That table is the source of V, J and clone size, and D and trimming were worked out from the DNA. Found here are more than 250,000 clones, about 82% of them singletons; the top ten hold roughly 4.6%. The data stem from a study of blood T cell repertoires in COVID-19. Overall study: Italy, Spain and the United States were the sources of the convalescent and acute COVID-19 samples. The analysed material was cDNA or gDNA that came from T cells, B-cell-depleted T cells, or PBMCs.

The germline CDR1 and CDR2 sequences are SGHDT and YYEEEE. The V and J ends lost 2 bases and 0 bases respectively, with 12 bases between them. The CDR3 sequence is 16 residues long. Sample: peripheral blood. This chain joins TRBV5-6 and TRBJ2-1, with D hard to call. The receptor's source is a man in his fifties or sixties with active or convalescent COVID-19. Here the CDR3 reads CASSFYGRSSYNEQFF. CDR3 DNA sequence: TGTGCCAGCAGCTTTTATGGGCGTAGCTCCTACAATGAGCAGTTCTTC.